This T cell receptor (beta chain) emerged from a study of shared clonotypes between healthy human individuals. The assay was immunoSEQ multiplex PCR, and TCRdb's table has in-frame clones only and misses some. The sample lists some 2,100,000 clones; more than 90% were seen once. Trimming stripped 4 bases from V and 0 bases from J, with 13 bases between. Looked up from germline, CDR1 is SGHRS and CDR2 is YFSETQ. This CDR3 has 16 amino acids. V gene TRBV5-1 combines with J gene TRBJ1-4; TRBD1 might be the D (6 bases). Input material: naive CD4+ T cells sorted from blood. The subset is: CD45RA+ positively selected. The receptor's source is a man in his late teens or twenties in good health. CDR3 sequence reads: CASSRGTPATNEKLFF. The DNA of the CDR3 is TGCGCCAGCAGCCGAGGGACACCTGCAACTAATGAAAAACTGTTTTTT.